A selection of T cell receptor beta chains follows, all from one sample in a study of T cells in Graves' hyperthyroidism and ophthalmopathy. TCRdb fed the multiplex PCR reads into MiXCR, producing one record per CDR3 protein. In the table there are roughly 570,000 distinct CDR3 sequences, under 60% of which are singletons. Source material: peripheral blood or thyroid tissue (not recorded which). These receptors originate from a woman aged 18-29 years with Graves' hyperthyroidism. Each CDR3 is given with its conserved first and last residue. A D gene is named only where the DNA matches it firmly. A row's size may be missing; if present it is once, few, many or a size class.

V	D	size	J	CDR3	DNA
TRBV14	.	few	TRBJ1-4	CASSTRGSNEKLFF	TGTGCCAGCAGCACTCGGGGCTCTAATGAAAAACTGTTTTTT
TRBV20-1	TRBD1	many	TRBJ1-2	CSAPGTEFYGYTF	TGCAGTGCTCCCGGGACAGAGTTTTATGGCTACACCTTC
TRBV7-2	.	.	TRBJ1-2	CASGQNIPVDYGYTF	TGTGCCAGCGGCCAGAATATCCCGGTAGACTATGGCTACACCTTC
TRBV12-5	TRBD1	many	TRBJ2-5	CASGLSRTGREETQYF	TGTGCTAGTGGTTTGTCCCGGACAGGTCGGGAAGAGACCCAGTACTTC
TRBV6-5	TRBD2	few	TRBJ2-7	CASSTPSLGTGRLAGGEQYF	TGTGCCAGCAGTACCCCCTCGTTGGGGACTGGGCGACTAGCGGGAGGCGAGCAGTACTTC
TRBV5-1	TRBD2	.	TRBJ2-3	CASSPAGAGTDTQYF	TGCGCCAGCAGCCCAGCGGGAGCTGGCACAGATACGCAGTATTTT
TRBV20-1	.	.	TRBJ2-3	CSARTASYIRYF	TGCAGTGCTAGAACTGCTAGCTACATACGGTATTTT
TRBV12-3/TRBV12-4	.	many	TRBJ2-5	CASSKLGETQYF	TGTGCCAGCAGTAAATTAGGGGAGACCCAGTACTTC
TRBV2	.	.	TRBJ1-2	CASTRSVGENYGYTF	TGTGCCAGCACCCGCAGCGTTGGTGAGAACTATGGCTACACCTTC
TRBV2	TRBD2	.	TRBJ2-7	CASSPIAGRFHEQYF	TGTGCCAGCAGTCCGATAGCGGGAAGGTTCCACGAGCAGTACTTC
TRBV7-9	.	many	TRBJ2-2	CASSAGELFF	TGTGCCAGTAGTGCCGGGGAGCTGTTTTTT
TRBV7-9	.	few	TRBJ1-3	CASSLESTGGNTIYF	TGTGCCAGCAGCTTAGAATCGACGGGGGGAAACACCATATATTTT
TRBV6-4	TRBD1	.	TRBJ2-1	CASSEGTGGDYNEQFF	TGTGCCAGCAGTGAGGGGACAGGGGGCGACTACAATGAGCAGTTCTTC
TRBV15	TRBD1	.	TRBJ2-7	CATSREGTGIFYEQYF	TGTGCCACCAGCAGAGAGGGGACAGGAATATTCTACGAGCAGTACTTC
TRBV12-3/TRBV12-4	TRBD1	.	TRBJ1-4	CASTLAGTGSEKLFF	TGTGCCAGCACCTTAGCCGGGACAGGGAGTGAAAAACTGTTTTTT
TRBV20-1	TRBD2	.	TRBJ2-1	CSARVGTSGSDEQFF	TGCAGTGCTAGAGTAGGGACTAGCGGGAGTGATGAGCAGTTCTTC
TRBV29-1	.	.	TRBJ1-1	CSVDTGMSTEAFF	TGCAGCGTTGACACAGGGATGAGTACTGAAGCTTTCTTT
TRBV2	.	.	TRBJ2-3	CTSSRTSTDTQYF	TGTACCAGCAGTAGGACTAGCACAGATACGCAGTATTTT
TRBV11-2	.	.	TRBJ1-5	CASSLVTGGPPETQHF	TGTGCCAGCAGCTTAGTTACGGGAGGGCCTCCTGAGACCCAGCATTTT
TRBV7-9	.	many	TRBJ1-2	CASSLLPGEDGYTF	TGTGCCAGCAGCTTACTACCAGGGGAGGATGGCTACACCTTC
TRBV29-1	TRBD1	few	TRBJ1-2	CSARQGISDTF	TGCAGCGCTAGACAGGGTATTTCCGACACCTTC
TRBV2	.	.	TRBJ2-1	CASSEAPADEQFF	TGTGCCAGCAGTGAAGCGCCTGCAGATGAGCAGTTCTTC
TRBV12-3/TRBV12-4	.	many	TRBJ1-1	CASSFGLGTEAFF	TGTGCCAGCAGTTTTGGATTAGGCACTGAAGCTTTCTTT
TRBV28	.	few	TRBJ2-5	CASSSQGGTAFETQYF	TGTGCCAGCAGTTCCCAAGGGGGGACAGCGTTCGAGACCCAGTACTTC
TRBV20-1	.	.	TRBJ2-7	CSAQGIGYEQYF	TGCAGTGCTCAGGGTATTGGCTACGAGCAGTACTTC
TRBV7-9	.	few	TRBJ1-1	CASSLVVSGSGGQFF	TGTGCCAGCAGCTTAGTAGTTAGCGGGAGCGGTGGGCAGTTCTTT
TRBV20-1	TRBD2	.	TRBJ2-2	CSVRASGRGSNTGELFF	TGCAGTGTTCGGGCTAGCGGGAGGGGTTCGAACACCGGGGAGCTGTTTTTT
TRBV7-2	TRBD1	many	TRBJ2-7	CASTSDRGFDEQYF	TGTGCCAGCACCTCGGACAGGGGGTTCGACGAGCAGTACTTC
TRBV11-1	.	.	TRBJ1-4	CASHPKQGGEKLFF	TGTGCCAGCCACCCGAAACAGGGAGGTGAAAAACTGTTTTTT